The 10 T cell receptor beta chains below were found in one sample sequenced in a study of CD8 T cells in Susac syndrome. RNA totalling about 0.45 to 1 ug underwent reverse transcription with random hexamers. TCRdb re-called the immunoSEQ multiplex PCR reads with MiXCR, one entry per CDR3 protein. Of 150,000 to 200,000 distinct CDR3 sequences in the sample, roughly 95% are singletons; the top ten hold about 0.095%. Source material: CD4+ T cells from PBMCs. All receptors come from a human donor with multiple sclerosis.

The V gene is TRBV12-3 or TRBV12-4, the J gene TRBJ2-3; 8 bases line up with TRBD2. The V gene end was trimmed by 5 bases and the J gene end by 4 bases; junction bases not matched to a gene: 14. CDR3 length: 17 amino acids. CDR3 nucleotide sequence: TGTGCCAGCAGTCCCCGGGGGGGGTGGAGAGGGTCAGATACGCAGTATTTT. This codes for CASSPRGGWRGSDTQYF.

V gene TRBV20-1 combines with J gene TRBJ2-7, with TRBD2 matching over 8 bases. The junction had 10 bases not matched to a gene; V was cut back by 6 bases and J by 6 bases. The CDR3 extends over 13 amino acids. Germline CDR1 DFQATT, CDR2 SNEGSKA (reference sequence). The CDR3 DNA reads as TGCAGTGCCGATAGCGGGAAGGGTAGCGAGCAGTACTTC. It yields the protein CSADSGKGSEQYF.

This clonotype was seen a single time. The genes are TRBV3-1 and TRBJ2-1; TRBD2 matches 9 bases. The V gene end was trimmed by 4 bases and the J gene end by 10 bases; junction bases not matched to a gene: 17. This CDR3 contains 17 residues. Germline V gene data show CDR1 as LGHDT and CDR2 as YNNKEL (reference sequence). The CDR3 protein is CASSRPGGVAGEREQFF. CDR3 bases: TGTGCCAGCAGCCGACCGGGGGGGGTAGCGGGAGAACGGGAGCAGTTCTTC.

This CDR3 is CASSWGRGTEAFF. The CDR3, as DNA: TGTGCCAGCAGCTGGGGTAGGGGCACTGAAGCTTTCTTT. The chain has TRBV5-6 and TRBJ1-1, with a weak D call TRBD1 (5 bases). The ends were cut back, 3 bases at V and 4 bases at J, with 10 bases in the middle. The CDR3 contains 13 residues. Germline values: CDR1 SGHDT, CDR2 YYEEEE.

This chain uses TRBV25-1 with TRBJ2-5, with D maybe TRBD2 (5 bases). The V end was cut by 2 bases, the J end by 7 bases, with 17 bases between. CDR1 and CDR2 (germline): MGHDK, SYGVNS. The CDR3 runs to 15 residues. The DNA for the CDR3 is TGTGCCAGCAGTGAAGATCCTGACTACGGCGGGACCCAGTACTTC. This sequence encodes CASSEDPDYGGTQYF.

The chain links TRBV30 to TRBJ2-1; 13 positions match TRBD2. The trim removed 5 bases at V and 1 base at J, leaving 14 bases unmatched. CDR1 and CDR2 (germline): GTSNPN, SVGIG (reference sequence). The CDR3 consists of 19 residues. In nucleotides, the CDR3 is TGTGCCTGGGACGGACTAGCGGGAGTAGGAAGAAATTCCTACAATGAGCAGTTCTTC. Translating it yields CAWDGLAGVGRNSYNEQFF.

The chain employs TRBV28 and TRBJ2-2, with D possibly matching TRBD2 (7 bases). The CDR3 runs to 14 residues. Looked up from germline, CDR1 is MDHEN and CDR2 is SYDVKM. With 4 bases removed from V and 6 bases from J, the gap between germline ends came to 12 bases. As DNA, the CDR3 is TGTGCCAGCAGTTCAGGAGGGGGGGCCGGGGAGCTGTTTTTT. Amino acids: CASSSGGGAGELFF.

The rearrangement uses TRBV30 and TRBJ1-1; D remains unclear. Germline V gene lookup returns CDR1 GTSNPN and CDR2 SVGIG (reference sequence). This CDR3 has 12 amino acids. V was cut by 5 bases and J by 1 base, with 8 bases left in between. This chain's CDR3 is CAWDGWNTEAFF. For the CDR3, the DNA is TGTGCCTGGGATGGTTGGAACACTGAAGCTTTCTTT. Full variable domain (outside the CDR3, taken from reference TRBV30 and TRBJ1-1): SQTIHQWPATLVQPVGSPLSLECTVEGTSNPNLYWYRQAAGRGLQLLFYSVGIGQISSEVPQNLSASRPQDRQFILSSKKLLLSDSGFYLCAWDGWNTEAFFGQGTRLTVV.

V usage is TRBV18 and J usage is TRBJ2-5; D is unresolved. The germline gives CDR1 KGHSH, CDR2 LQKENI. This CDR3 is 16 amino acids long. Trimming took 2 bases from V and 1 from J, leaving 14 bases between them. The CDR3 spells CASSPGLDGTQETQYF. Here the CDR3 DNA reads TGTGCCAGCTCACCAGGGTTGGACGGAACCCAAGAGACCCAGTACTTC.

V is TRBV11-2 and J is TRBJ2-5, with TRBD2 identical over 10 bases. Per germline, CDR1 SGHAT and CDR2 FQNNGV. Trimming at V came to 1 base and at J to 4 bases, leaving 6 bases not matched to a gene. This CDR3 is built from 16 residues. CDR3 sequence: CASSLVPSGSPETQYF. The DNA for the CDR3 is TGTGCCAGCAGCTTAGTCCCTAGCGGGAGCCCAGAGACCCAGTACTTC.